This T cell receptor beta chain is from a study of T cells in Graves' hyperthyroidism and ophthalmopathy. Broader study findings: Blood also showed most of the thyroid clonotypes that were expanded above 0.001.

The CDR3 regions of TCR beta were amplified from RNA transcripts. Primed by the HTBI set, a first-round RT-PCR was run on the TCR CDR3. MiXCR, run by TCRdb on the multiplex PCR reads, gives a single entry per CDR3 protein. The sample records some 770,000 distinct CDR3 sequences, around 15% being singletons. This clonotype came up many times. Antigen unknown. In germline, CDR1 is LGHDT, CDR2 YNNKEL (reference sequence). The CDR3 covers 16 residues. Trimming cost V 5 bases and J 4 bases; bases outside gene matches: 9. Sample: blood. V and J are TRBV3-1 and TRBJ2-1, with TRBD2 matching 9 bases. The receptor's source is a man between 18 and 35 years old with Graves' hyperthyroidism. The CDR3 spells CASSSLAGKGYNEQFF. The CDR3 DNA is TGTGCCAGCAGCTCCCTAGCGGGGAAAGGGTACAATGAGCAGTTCTTC.